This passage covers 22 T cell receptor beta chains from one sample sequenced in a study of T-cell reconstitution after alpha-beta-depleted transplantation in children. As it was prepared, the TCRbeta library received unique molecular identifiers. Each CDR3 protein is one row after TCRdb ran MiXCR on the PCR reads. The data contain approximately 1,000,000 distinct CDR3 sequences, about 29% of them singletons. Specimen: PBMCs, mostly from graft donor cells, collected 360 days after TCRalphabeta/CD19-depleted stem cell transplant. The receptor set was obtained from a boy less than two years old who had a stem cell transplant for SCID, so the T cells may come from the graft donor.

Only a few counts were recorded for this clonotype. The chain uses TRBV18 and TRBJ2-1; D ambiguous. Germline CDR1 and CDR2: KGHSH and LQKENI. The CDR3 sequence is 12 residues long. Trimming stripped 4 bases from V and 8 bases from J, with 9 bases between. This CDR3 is CASSQYEDEQFF. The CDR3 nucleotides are TGTGCCAGCTCACAGTATGAGGATGAGCAGTTCTTC.

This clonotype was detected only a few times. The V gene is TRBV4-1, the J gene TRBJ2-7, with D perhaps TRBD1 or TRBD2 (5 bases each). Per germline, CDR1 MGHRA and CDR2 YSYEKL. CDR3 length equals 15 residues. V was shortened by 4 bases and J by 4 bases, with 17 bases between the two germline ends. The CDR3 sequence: CASSPPGTYLYEQYF. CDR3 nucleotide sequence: TGCGCCAGCAGCCCGCCCGGGACCTACCTATACGAGCAGTACTTC.

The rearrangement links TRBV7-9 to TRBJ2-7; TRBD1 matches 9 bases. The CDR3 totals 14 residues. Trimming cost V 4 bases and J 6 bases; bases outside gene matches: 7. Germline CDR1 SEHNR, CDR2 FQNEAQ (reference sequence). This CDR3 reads CASSSRQGGREQYF. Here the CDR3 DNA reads TGTGCCAGCAGCTCCCGACAGGGGGGGCGCGAGCAGTACTTC.

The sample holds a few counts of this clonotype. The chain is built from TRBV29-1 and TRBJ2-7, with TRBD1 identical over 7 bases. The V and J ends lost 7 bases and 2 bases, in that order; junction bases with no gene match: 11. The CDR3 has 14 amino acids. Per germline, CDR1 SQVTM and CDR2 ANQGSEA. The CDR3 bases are TGCAGCGCCCAAGGCGTGAGGGGGCCCTACGAGCAGTACTTC. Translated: CSAQGVRGPYEQYF.

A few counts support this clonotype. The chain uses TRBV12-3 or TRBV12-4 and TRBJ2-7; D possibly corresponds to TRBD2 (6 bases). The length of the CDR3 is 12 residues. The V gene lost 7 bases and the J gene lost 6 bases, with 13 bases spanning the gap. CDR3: CASTNGGGEQYF. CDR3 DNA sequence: TGTGCCAGCACCAACGGGGGAGGCGAGCAGTACTTC.

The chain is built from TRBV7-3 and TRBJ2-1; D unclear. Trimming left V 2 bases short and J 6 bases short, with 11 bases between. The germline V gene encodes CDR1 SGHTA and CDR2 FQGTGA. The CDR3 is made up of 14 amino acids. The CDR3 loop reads CASSLHPVINEQFF. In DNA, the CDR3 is TGTGCCAGCAGCTTACATCCAGTGATCAATGAGCAGTTCTTC.

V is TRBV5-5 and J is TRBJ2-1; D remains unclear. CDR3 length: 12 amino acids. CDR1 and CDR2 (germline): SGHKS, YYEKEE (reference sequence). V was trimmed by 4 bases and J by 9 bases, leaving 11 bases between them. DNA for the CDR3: TGTGCCAGCAGCCTCCCCGTCCGTGAGCAGTTCTTC. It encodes CASSLPVREQFF.

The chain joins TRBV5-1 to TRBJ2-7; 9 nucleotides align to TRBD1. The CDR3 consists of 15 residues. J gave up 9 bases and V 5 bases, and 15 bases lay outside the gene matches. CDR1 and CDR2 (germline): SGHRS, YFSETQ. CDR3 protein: CASRPRTGASTGQYF. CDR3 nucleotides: TGCGCCAGCAGGCCCCGGACAGGGGCTAGTACGGGGCAGTACTTC.

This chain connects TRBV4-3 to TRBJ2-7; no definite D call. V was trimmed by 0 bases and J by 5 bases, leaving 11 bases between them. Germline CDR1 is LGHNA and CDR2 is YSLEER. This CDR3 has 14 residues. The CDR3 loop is CASSQEPAEDEQYF. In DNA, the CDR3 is TGCGCCAGCAGCCAAGAGCCGGCCGAAGACGAGCAGTACTTC.

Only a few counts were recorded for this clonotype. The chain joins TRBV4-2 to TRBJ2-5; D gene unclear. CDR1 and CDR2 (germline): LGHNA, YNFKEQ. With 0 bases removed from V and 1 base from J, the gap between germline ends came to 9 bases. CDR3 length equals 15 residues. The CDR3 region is CASSQEVGSQETQYF. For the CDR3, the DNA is TGTGCCAGCAGCCAAGAGGTGGGGTCCCAAGAGACCCAGTACTTC.

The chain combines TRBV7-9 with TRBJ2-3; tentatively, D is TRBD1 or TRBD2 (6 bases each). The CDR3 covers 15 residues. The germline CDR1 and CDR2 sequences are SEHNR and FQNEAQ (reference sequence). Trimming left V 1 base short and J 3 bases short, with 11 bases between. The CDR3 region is CASSLEGGRTDTQYF. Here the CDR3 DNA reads TGTGCCAGCAGCTTAGAGGGGGGAAGAACAGATACGCAGTATTTT.

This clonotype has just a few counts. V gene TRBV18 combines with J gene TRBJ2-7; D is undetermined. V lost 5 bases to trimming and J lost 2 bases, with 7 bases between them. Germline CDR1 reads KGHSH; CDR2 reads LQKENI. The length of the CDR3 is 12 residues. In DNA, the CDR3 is TGTGCCAGCTCAGGAGTTACCTACGAGCAGTACTTC. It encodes CASSGVTYEQYF.

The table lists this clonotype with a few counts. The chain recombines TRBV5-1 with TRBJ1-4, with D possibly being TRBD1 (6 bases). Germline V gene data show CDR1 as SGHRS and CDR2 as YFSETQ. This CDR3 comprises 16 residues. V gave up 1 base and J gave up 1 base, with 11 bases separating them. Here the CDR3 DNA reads TGCGCCAGCAGCTTGTATGGGGGCGGAACTAATGAAAAACTGTTTTTT. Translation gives CASSLYGGGTNEKLFF.

The CDR3 region has the DNA TGCGCCAGCAGCTCCTCGACTAGCGGGGGGCCAGGGAATGAGCAGTTCTTC. Translating gives CASSSSTSGGPGNEQFF. The chain joins TRBV5-1 to TRBJ2-1; 13 bases line up with TRBD2. V lost 3 bases and J lost 7; bases outside the gene matches: 10. This CDR3 is 17 amino acids long. Germline V lookup: CDR1 SGHRS, CDR2 YFSETQ.

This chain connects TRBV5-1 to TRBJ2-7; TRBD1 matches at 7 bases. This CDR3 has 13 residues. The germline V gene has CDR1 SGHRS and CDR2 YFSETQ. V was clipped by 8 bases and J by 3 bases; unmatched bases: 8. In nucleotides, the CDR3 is TGCGCCAGTCGCCGGGACAGCGACTACGAGCAGTACTTC. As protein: CASRRDSDYEQYF.

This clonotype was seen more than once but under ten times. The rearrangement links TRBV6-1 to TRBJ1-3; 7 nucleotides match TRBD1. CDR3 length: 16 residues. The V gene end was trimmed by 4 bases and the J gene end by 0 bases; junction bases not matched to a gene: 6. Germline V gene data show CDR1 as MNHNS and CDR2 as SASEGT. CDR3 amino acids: CASSGFRGDSGNTIYF. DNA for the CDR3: TGTGCCAGCAGTGGTTTCAGGGGGGACTCTGGAAACACCATATATTTT.

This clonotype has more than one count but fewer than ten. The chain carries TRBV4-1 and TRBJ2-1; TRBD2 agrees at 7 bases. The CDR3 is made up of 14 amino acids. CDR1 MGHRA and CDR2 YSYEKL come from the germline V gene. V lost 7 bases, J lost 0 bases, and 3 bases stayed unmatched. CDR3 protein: CASTAGLSYNEQFF. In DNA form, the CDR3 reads TGCGCCAGCACAGCGGGGCTCTCCTACAATGAGCAGTTCTTC.

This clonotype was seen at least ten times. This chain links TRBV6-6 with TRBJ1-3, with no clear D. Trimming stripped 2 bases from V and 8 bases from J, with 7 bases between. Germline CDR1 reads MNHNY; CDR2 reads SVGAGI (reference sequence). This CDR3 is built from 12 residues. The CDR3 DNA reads TGTGCCAGCAGTTACCCGGACTACACCATATATTTT. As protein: CASSYPDYTIYF.

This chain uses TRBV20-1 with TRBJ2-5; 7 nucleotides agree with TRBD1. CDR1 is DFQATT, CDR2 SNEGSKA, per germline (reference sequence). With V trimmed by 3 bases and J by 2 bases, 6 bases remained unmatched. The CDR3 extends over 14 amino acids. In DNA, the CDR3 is TGCAGTGCTAGCCCCGACAGGGTACAAGAGACCCAGTACTTC. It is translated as CSASPDRVQETQYF.

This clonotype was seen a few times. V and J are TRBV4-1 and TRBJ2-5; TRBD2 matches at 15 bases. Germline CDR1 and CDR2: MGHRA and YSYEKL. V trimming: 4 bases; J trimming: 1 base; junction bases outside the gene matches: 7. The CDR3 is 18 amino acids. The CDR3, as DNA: TGCGCCAGCAGCCCCGGACTAGCGGGGGGGTACTTCCAAGAGACCCAGTACTTC. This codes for CASSPGLAGGYFQETQYF.

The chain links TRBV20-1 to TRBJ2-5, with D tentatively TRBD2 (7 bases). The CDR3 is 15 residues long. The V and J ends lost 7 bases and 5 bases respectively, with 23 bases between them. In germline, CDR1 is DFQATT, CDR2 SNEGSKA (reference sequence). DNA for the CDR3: TGCAGTGTCGTGGGGGGGCTGAACCTTGAGGAGACCCAGTACTTC. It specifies CSVVGGLNLEETQYF.

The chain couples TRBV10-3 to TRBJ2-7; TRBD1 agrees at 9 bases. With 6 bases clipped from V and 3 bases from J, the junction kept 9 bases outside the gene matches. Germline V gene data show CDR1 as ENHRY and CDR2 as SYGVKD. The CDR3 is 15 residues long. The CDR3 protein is CAISGGQGSSYEQYF. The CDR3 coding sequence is TGTGCCATCAGCGGAGGACAGGGGTCGAGCTACGAGCAGTACTTC.